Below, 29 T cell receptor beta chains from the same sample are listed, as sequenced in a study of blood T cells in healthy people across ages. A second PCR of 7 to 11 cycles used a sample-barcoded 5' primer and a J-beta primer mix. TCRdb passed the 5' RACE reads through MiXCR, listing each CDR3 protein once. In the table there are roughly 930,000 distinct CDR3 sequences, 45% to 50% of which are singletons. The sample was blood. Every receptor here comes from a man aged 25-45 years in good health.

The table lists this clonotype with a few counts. The CDR3 DNA reads TGCGCCAGCAGCCAAGTCCAGGAAACCCTCCACTTT. This codes for CASSQVQETLHF. V gene TRBV4-1 combines with J gene TRBJ1-6; D is ambiguous. V lost 1 base and J 14 bases, leaving 9 bases between the germline ends. The CDR3 sequence is 12 residues long. The germline V gene has CDR1 MGHRA and CDR2 YSYEKL.

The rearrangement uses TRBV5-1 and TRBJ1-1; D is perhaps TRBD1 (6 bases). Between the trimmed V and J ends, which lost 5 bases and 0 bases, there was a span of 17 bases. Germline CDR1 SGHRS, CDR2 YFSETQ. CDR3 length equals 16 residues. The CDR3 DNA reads TGCGCCAGCAGGAAGGATCCGACAGGTTTGAACACTGAAGCTTTCTTT. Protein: CASRKDPTGLNTEAFF.

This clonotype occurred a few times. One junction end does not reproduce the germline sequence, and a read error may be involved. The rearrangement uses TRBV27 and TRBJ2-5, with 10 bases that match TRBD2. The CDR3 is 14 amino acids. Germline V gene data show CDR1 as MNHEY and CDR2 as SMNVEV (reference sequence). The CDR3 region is CASSGGLASNEQYF. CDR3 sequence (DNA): TGTGCCAGCAGTGGGGGACTAGCGTCCAACGAGCAGTATTTC.

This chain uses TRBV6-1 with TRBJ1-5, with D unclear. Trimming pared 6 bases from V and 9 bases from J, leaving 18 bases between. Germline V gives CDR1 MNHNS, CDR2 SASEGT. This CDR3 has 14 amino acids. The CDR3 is CASRGAFRGRPQHF. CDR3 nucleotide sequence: TGTGCCAGCAGGGGCGCCTTCCGAGGGCGGCCCCAGCATTTT.

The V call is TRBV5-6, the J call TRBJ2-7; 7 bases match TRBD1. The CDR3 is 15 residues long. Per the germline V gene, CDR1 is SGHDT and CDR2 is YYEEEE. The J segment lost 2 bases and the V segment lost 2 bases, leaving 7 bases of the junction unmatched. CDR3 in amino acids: CASSLSQGFPYEQYF. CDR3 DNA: TGTGCCAGCAGCTTATCACAGGGGTTCCCCTACGAGCAGTACTTC. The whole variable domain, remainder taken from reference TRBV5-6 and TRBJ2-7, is DAGVTQSPTHLIKTRGQQVTLRCSPKSGHDTVSWYQQALGQGPQFIFQYYEEEERQRGNFPDRFSGHQFPNYSSELNVNALLLGDSALYLCASSLSQGFPYEQYFGPGTRLTVT.

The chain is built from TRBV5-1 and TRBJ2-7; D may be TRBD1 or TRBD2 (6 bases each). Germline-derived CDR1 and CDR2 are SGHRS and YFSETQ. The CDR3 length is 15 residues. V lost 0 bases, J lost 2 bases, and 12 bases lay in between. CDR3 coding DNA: TGCGCCAGCAGCTTGGGACAGGCGGGGACCTACGAGCAGTACTTC. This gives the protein CASSLGQAGTYEQYF.

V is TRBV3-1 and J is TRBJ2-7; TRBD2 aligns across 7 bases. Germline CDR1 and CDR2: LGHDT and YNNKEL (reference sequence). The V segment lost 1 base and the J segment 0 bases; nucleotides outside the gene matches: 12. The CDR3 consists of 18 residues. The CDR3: CASSQGFGGIFSSYEQYF. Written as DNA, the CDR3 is TGTGCCAGCAGCCAAGGGTTCGGGGGGATTTTTAGCTCCTACGAGCAGTACTTC.

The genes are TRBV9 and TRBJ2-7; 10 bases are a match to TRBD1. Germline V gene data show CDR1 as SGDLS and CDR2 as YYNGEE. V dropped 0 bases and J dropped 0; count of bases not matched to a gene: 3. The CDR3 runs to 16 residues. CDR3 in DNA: TGTGCCAGCAGCGTAGGCTGGGACAGGGGCTCCTACGAGCAGTACTTC. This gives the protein CASSVGWDRGSYEQYF. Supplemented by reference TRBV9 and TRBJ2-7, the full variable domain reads DSGVTQTPKHLITATGQRVTLRCSPRSGDLSVYWYQQSLDQGLQFLIQYYNGEERAKGNILERFSAQQFPDLHSELNLSSLELGDSALYFCASSVGWDRGSYEQYFGPGTRLTVT.

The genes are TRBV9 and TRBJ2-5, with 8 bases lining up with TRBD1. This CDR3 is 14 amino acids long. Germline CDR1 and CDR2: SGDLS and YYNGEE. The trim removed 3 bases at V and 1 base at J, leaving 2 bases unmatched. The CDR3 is CASSAGQGQETQYF. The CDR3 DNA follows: TGTGCCAGCAGCGCCGGACAGGGCCAAGAGACCCAGTACTTC.

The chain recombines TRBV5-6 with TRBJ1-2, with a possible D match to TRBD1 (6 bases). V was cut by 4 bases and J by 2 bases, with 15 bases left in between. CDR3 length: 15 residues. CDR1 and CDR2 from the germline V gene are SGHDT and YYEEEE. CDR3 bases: TGTGCCAGCAGCCGACAGGAGATCCCAAACTATGGCTACACCTTC. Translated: CASSRQEIPNYGYTF.

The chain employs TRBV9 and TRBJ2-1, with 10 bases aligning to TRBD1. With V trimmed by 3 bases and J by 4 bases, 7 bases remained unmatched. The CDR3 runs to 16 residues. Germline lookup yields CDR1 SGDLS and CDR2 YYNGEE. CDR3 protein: CASSGRPGQGYNEQFF. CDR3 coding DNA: TGTGCCAGCAGCGGACGACCGGGACAGGGGTACAATGAGCAGTTCTTC.

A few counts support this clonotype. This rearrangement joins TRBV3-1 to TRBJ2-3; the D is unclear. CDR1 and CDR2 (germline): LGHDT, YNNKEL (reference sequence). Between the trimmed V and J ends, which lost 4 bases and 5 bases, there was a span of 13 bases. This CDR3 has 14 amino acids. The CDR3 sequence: CASSPSSGLDTQYF. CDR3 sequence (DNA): TGTGCCAGCAGCCCATCCTCCGGTTTAGATACGCAGTATTTT.

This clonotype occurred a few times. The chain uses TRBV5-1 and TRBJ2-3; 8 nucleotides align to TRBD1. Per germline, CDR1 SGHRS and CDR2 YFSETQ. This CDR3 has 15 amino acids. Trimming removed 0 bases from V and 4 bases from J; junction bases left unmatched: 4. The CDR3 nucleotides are TGCGCCAGCAGCTTGGACAGGGGGTATTCAGATACGCAGTATTTT. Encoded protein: CASSLDRGYSDTQYF.

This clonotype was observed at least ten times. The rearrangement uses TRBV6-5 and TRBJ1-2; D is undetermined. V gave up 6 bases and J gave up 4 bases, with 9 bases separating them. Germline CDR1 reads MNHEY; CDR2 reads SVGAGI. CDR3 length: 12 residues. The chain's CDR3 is CASSDEVYGYTF. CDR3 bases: TGTGCCAGCAGCGATGAAGTCTATGGCTACACCTTC.

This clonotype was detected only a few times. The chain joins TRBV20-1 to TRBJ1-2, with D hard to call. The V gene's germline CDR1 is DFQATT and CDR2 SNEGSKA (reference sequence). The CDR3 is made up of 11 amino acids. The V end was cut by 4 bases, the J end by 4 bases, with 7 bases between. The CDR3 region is CSATGLYGYTF. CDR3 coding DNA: TGCAGTGCTACCGGACTCTATGGCTACACCTTC.

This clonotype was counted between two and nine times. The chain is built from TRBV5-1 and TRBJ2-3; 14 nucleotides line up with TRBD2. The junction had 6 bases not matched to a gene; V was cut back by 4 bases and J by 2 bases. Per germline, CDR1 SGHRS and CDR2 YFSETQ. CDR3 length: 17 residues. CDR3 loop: CASSAGLAGGPTDTQYF. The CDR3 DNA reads TGCGCCAGCAGCGCTGGACTAGCGGGGGGACCCACAGATACGCAGTATTTT.

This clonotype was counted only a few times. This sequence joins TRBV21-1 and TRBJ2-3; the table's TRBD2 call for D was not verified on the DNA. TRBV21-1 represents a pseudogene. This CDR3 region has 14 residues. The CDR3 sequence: CASSTGPPEGTQYF. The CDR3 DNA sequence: TGTGCCAGCAGCACCGGCCCGCCCGAAGGTACGCAGTATTTT.

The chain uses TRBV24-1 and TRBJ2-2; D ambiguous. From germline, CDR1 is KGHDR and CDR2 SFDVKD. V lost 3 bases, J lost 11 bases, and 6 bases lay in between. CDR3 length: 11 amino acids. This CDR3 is CATSDLTELFF. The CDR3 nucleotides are TGTGCCACCAGTGATCTAACCGAGCTGTTTTTT.

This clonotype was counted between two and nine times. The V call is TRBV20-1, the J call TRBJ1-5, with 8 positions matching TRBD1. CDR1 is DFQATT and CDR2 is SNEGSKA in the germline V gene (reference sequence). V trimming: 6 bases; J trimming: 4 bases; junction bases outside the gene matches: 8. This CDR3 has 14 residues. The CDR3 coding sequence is TGCAGTGCCAATAAAGACAGGGGAAATCAGCCCCAGCATTTT. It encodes CSANKDRGNQPQHF.

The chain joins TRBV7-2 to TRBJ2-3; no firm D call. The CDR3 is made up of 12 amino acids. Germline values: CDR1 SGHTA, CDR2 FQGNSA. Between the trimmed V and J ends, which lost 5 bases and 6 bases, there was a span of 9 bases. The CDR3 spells CASSKSLDTQYF. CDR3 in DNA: TGTGCCAGCAGCAAGTCCTTGGATACGCAGTATTTT.

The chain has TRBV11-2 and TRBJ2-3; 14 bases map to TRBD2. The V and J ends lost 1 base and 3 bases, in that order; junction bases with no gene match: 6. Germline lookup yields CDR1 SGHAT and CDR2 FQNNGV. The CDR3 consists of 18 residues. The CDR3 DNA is TGTGCCAGCAGCTTAGGACTCTGGACTAGCGGGAGGACAGATACGCAGTATTTT. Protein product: CASSLGLWTSGRTDTQYF.

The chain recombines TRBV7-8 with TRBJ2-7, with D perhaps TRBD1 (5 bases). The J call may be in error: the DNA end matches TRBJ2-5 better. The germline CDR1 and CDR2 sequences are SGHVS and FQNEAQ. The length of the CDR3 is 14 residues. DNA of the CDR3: TGTGCCAGCAGCTGGGGTTCAGGGTCGGAGACCCAGTACTTC. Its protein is CASSWGSGSETQYF.

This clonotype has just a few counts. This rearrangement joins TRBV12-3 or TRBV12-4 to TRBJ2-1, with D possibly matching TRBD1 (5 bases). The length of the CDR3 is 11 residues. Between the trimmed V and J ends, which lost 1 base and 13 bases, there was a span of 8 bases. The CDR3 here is CASSLGGPQFF. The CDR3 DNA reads TGTGCCAGCAGTTTAGGGGGCCCCCAGTTCTTC.

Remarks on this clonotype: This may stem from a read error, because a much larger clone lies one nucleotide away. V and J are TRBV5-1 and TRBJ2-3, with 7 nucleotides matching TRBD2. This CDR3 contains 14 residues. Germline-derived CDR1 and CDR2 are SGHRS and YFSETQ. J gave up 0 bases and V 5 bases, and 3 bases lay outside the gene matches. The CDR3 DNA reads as TGCGCCAGCAGACTAGCGAGGAGCACAGATACGCAGTATTTT. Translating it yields CASRLARSTDTQYF. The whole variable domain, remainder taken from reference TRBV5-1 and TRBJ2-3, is KAGVTQTPRYLIKTRGQQVTLSCSPISGHRSVSWYQQTPGQGLQFLFEYFSETQRNKGNFPGRFSGRQFSNSRSEMNVSTLELGDSALYLCASRLARSTDTQYFGPGTRLTVL.

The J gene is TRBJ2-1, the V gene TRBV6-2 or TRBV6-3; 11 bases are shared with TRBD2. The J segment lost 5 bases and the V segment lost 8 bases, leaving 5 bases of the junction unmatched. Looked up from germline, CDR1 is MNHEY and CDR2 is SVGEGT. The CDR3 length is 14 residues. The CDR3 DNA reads TGTGCCAGCTTTGGACTAGCGGGCCACAATGAGCAGTTCTTC. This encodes CASFGLAGHNEQFF.

The DNA of the CDR3 is TGTGCCAGCAGCGTAGATAAGAGATACGAGCAGTACTTC. Translating gives CASSVDKRYEQYF. The chain carries TRBV7-2 and TRBJ2-7; D uncertain. Germline CDR1 and CDR2: SGHTA and FQGNSA. The V end lost 5 bases, the J end lost 4 bases, and 12 bases lay between the germline ends. The CDR3 contains 13 residues.

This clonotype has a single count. CDR3 sequence: CASTPKSNEQFF. CDR3 bases: TGTGCCAGCACCCCGAAGAGCAATGAGCAGTTCTTC. V is TRBV21-1 and J is TRBJ2-1. TRBV21-1 is reported as a pseudogene. CDR3 size: 12 residues.

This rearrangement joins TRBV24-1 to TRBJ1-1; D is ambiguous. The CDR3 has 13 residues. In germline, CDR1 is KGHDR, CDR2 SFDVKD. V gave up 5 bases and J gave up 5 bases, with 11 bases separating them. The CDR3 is CATSGNRETEAFF. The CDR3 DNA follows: TGTGCCACCAGTGGTAATAGGGAGACTGAAGCTTTCTTT.

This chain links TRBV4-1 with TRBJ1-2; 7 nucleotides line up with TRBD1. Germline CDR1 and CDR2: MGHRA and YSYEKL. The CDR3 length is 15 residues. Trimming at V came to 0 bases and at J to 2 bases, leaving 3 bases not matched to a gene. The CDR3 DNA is TGCGCCAGCAGCCAAGATGGGGACAGCAACTATGGCTACACCTTC. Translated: CASSQDGDSNYGYTF.